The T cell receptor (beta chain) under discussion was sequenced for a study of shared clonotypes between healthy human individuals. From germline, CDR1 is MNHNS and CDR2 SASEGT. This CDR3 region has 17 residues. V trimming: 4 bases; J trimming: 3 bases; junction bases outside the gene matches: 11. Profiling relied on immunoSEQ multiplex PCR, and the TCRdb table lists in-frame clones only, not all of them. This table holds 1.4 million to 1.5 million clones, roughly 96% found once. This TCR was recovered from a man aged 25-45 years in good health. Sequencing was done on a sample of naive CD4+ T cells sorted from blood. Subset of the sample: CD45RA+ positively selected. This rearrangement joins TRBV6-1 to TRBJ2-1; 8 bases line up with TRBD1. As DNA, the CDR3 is TGTGCCAGCAGTGCAATACAGGGGGTAAATCTCTACAATGAGCAGTTCTTC. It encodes CASSAIQGVNLYNEQFF.